One sample yielded the 30 T cell receptor beta chains listed below, sequenced in a study of blood T cells in healthy people across ages. Combining a sample-barcoded 5' primer with a J-beta primer mix, a second PCR ran for about 6 to 11 cycles. TCRdb itself ran the 5' RACE reads through MiXCR, one entry per CDR3 protein. The data show about 780,000 distinct CDR3 sequences, around 50% seen once. Sequences were obtained from blood. The receptors come from an older man in good health.

V gene TRBV20-1 combines with J gene TRBJ2-7; D perhaps matches TRBD2 (6 bases). V lost 7 bases and J 3 bases, leaving 10 bases between the germline ends. This CDR3 is built from 11 residues. Germline V CDR1 and CDR2: DFQATT, SNEGSKA (reference sequence). The CDR3 DNA reads TGCAGTGTCCCCGGGGGCTACGAGCAGTACTTC. It codes for CSVPGGYEQYF.

This clonotype appeared many times. The chain uses TRBV11-3 and TRBJ2-1; D remains ambiguous. V was trimmed by 4 bases and J by 5 bases, leaving 6 bases between them. Germline V lookup: CDR1 SGHNT, CDR2 YENEEA. The CDR3 spans 12 residues. Here the CDR3 DNA reads TGTGCCAGCAGCTCACCGGACAATGAGCAGTTCTTC. It codes for CASSSPDNEQFF.

The rearrangement links TRBV6-5 to TRBJ1-4, with 9 bases identical to TRBD1. J gave up 8 bases and V 2 bases, and 6 bases lay outside the gene matches. CDR1 and CDR2 from the germline V gene are MNHEY and SVGAGI. The CDR3 length is 15 residues. CDR3 coding DNA: TGTGCCAGCAGTTACACAGGGGGCGTGGGGGAAAAACTGTTTTTT. Residues: CASSYTGGVGEKLFF.

This chain connects TRBV7-9 to TRBJ2-1; 12 bases align to TRBD1. Germline V gene sequence: CDR1 SEHNR, CDR2 FQNEAQ (reference sequence). Trimming cost V 6 bases and J 7 bases; bases outside gene matches: 10. The CDR3 consists of 16 residues. CDR3 protein: CASSFRRDRGHNEQFF. Written as DNA, the CDR3 is TGTGCCAGCAGTTTCCGCCGGGACAGGGGGCATAATGAGCAGTTCTTC.

The V call is TRBV20-1, the J call TRBJ2-5; TRBD1 is a possible D gene (5 bases). Germline V CDR1 and CDR2: DFQATT, SNEGSKA (reference sequence). The ends were cut back, 3 bases at V and 9 bases at J, with 8 bases in the middle. This CDR3 comprises 10 residues. CDR3 sequence (DNA): TGCAGTGCTAGTCAACAGGCCCAGTACTTC. This translates into CSASQQAQYF.

This clonotype was seen a single time. V gene TRBV5-1 combines with J gene TRBJ2-7; TRBD2 matches at 14 bases. The length of the CDR3 is 17 residues. The germline V gene encodes CDR1 SGHRS and CDR2 YFSETQ. Trimming cost V 4 bases and J 7 bases; bases outside gene matches: 13. Here the CDR3 reads CASSRPGLAGDGNEQYF. DNA for the CDR3: TGCGCCAGCAGCCGTCCGGGACTAGCGGGAGATGGGAATGAGCAGTACTTC.

The chain couples TRBV20-1 to TRBJ2-5; 7 bases agree with TRBD2. Per the germline V gene, CDR1 is DFQATT and CDR2 is SNEGSKA (reference sequence). This CDR3 comprises 14 residues. J lost 2 bases, V lost 2 bases, and 5 bases had no gene match. The CDR3 reads CSARSSGLQETQYF. The CDR3 DNA is TGCAGTGCTAGAAGTAGCGGGCTACAAGAGACCCAGTACTTC.

This clonotype has just one count. The chain uses TRBV11-1 and TRBJ2-3; D ambiguous. V was shortened by 8 bases and J by 4 bases, with 10 bases between the two germline ends. The CDR3 loop spans 12 amino acids. CDR1 and CDR2 from the germline V gene are SGHAT and FQDESV (reference sequence). CDR3 coding DNA: TGTGCCAGCGAAGGGAACTCAGATACGCAGTATTTT. This codes for CASEGNSDTQYF.

The CDR3 region has the DNA TGCAGTGCGATCCACCTTTCCGCGGGGTCGGAAGCTTTCTTT. Its protein is CSAIHLSAGSEAFF. The genes are TRBV20-1 and TRBJ1-1; D unresolved. The V end lost 6 bases, the J end lost 8 bases, and 22 bases lay between the germline ends. The CDR3 is made up of 14 amino acids. CDR1 and CDR2 (germline): DFQATT, SNEGSKA (reference sequence).

The V call is TRBV18, the J call TRBJ2-3; 10 nucleotides align to TRBD1. The CDR3 is made up of 17 amino acids. The V gene's germline CDR1 is KGHSH and CDR2 LQKENI. The trim removed 3 bases at V and 6 bases at J, leaving 12 bases unmatched. This CDR3 reads CASSPLTTGGGRDTQYF. CDR3 nucleotides: TGTGCCAGCTCACCCCTCACGACAGGGGGCGGAAGGGATACGCAGTATTTT.

A few counts support this clonotype. The V gene is TRBV6-2 or TRBV6-3, the J gene TRBJ2-4; TRBD2 is a possible D gene (6 bases). Germline V CDR1 and CDR2: MNHEY, SVGEGT. V shed 0 bases and J shed 0 bases, with 18 bases lying between them. CDR3 length equals 19 residues. CDR3 residues: CASSYSWGESDLAKNIQYF. CDR3 in DNA: TGTGCCAGCAGTTACTCGTGGGGGGAGTCGGATCTAGCCAAAAACATTCAGTACTTC.

This clonotype was detected a few times. The chain carries TRBV5-1 and TRBJ1-4; D is undetermined. The CDR3 sequence is 13 residues long. Trimming cost V 4 bases and J 0 bases, with 4 bases left between them. Germline V gene lookup returns CDR1 SGHRS and CDR2 YFSETQ. CDR3 in amino acids: CASSEATNEKLFF. In DNA form, the CDR3 reads TGCGCCAGCAGCGAAGCAACTAATGAAAAACTGTTTTTT.

Only a few counts were recorded for this clonotype. The chain recombines TRBV29-1 with TRBJ2-1, with D unclear. CDR3 length equals 13 residues. Trimming removed 5 bases from V and 4 bases from J, with 12 bases in between. CDR1 is SQVTM and CDR2 is ANQGSEA in the germline V gene. The CDR3 bases are TGCAGCGTTTCTAGGGTTCCGTACAATGAGCAGTTCTTC. Residues: CSVSRVPYNEQFF.

There are many counts of this clonotype. The chain uses TRBV7-2 and TRBJ2-4; either TRBD1 or TRBD2 may fit D (6 bases each). The germline gives CDR1 SGHTA, CDR2 FQGNSA. The CDR3 is 15 residues long. Trimming cost V 0 bases and J 7 bases, with 13 bases left between them. CDR3 sequence (DNA): TGTGCCAGCAGCTTAGCGGGGGGCGGGGTTAACATTCAGTACTTC. Protein sequence: CASSLAGGGVNIQYF.

About this clonotype itself: One junction end does not reproduce the germline sequence, and a read error may be involved. The rearrangement joins TRBV3-1 to TRBJ2-4; maybe TRBD2 (6 bases). Per the germline V gene, CDR1 is LGHDT and CDR2 is YNNKEL (reference sequence). This CDR3 has 15 amino acids. The CDR3 loop is CASGQDGAGQNIQYF. In DNA form, the CDR3 reads TGTGCCAGCGGCCAAGATGGAGCGGGCCAAAACATTCAGTACTTC.

The V and J genes are TRBV4-1 and TRBJ1-5; 8 bases line up with TRBD1. Trimming removed 5 bases from V and 6 bases from J; junction bases left unmatched: 6. Per germline, CDR1 MGHRA and CDR2 YSYEKL. The CDR3 spans 14 residues. This CDR3 is CASSSITGGQPQHF. DNA of the CDR3: TGCGCCAGCAGCTCAATAACAGGGGGTCAGCCCCAGCATTTT.

A few counts support this clonotype. The V and J genes are TRBV7-9 and TRBJ1-4, with 11 bases lining up with TRBD1. Germline V gene data show CDR1 as SEHNR and CDR2 as FQNEAQ (reference sequence). J gave up 4 bases and V 1 base, and 2 bases lay outside the gene matches. The CDR3 covers 16 residues. CDR3 DNA: TGTGCCAGCAGCTTAGACGGGACAGGGGGTAATGAAAAACTGTTTTTT. It codes for CASSLDGTGGNEKLFF.

This clonotype was seen only a few times. The rearrangement links TRBV4-2 to TRBJ2-1, with a weak D call TRBD2 (5 bases). Germline V gives CDR1 LGHNA, CDR2 YNFKEQ. This CDR3 has 16 amino acids. V was shortened by 5 bases and J by 7 bases, with 21 bases between the two germline ends. This chain's CDR3 is CASSVEAGGPSNEQFF. DNA of the CDR3: TGTGCCAGCAGCGTTGAAGCCGGCGGGCCATCGAATGAGCAGTTCTTC.

This sequence joins TRBV7-8 and TRBJ2-3; D might be TRBD1 (6 bases). CDR1 is SGHVS and CDR2 is FQNEAQ in the germline V gene. The CDR3 has 15 amino acids. V dropped 5 bases and J dropped 6 bases, with 18 bases sitting between them. The CDR3 loop is CASSHIPGDADTQYF. CDR3 DNA: TGTGCCAGCAGCCATATTCCAGGGGACGCGGATACGCAGTATTTT.

This clonotype occurred many times. V gene TRBV20-1 combines with J gene TRBJ2-1, with TRBD2 identical over 7 bases. Germline V gene sequence: CDR1 DFQATT, CDR2 SNEGSKA (reference sequence). J lost 0 bases, V lost 6 bases, and 8 bases had no gene match. This CDR3 has 15 amino acids. CDR3 in amino acids: CSAPGGPNSYNEQFF. CDR3 DNA: TGCAGTGCCCCGGGGGGTCCTAACTCCTACAATGAGCAGTTCTTC.

This rearrangement joins TRBV12-3 or TRBV12-4 to TRBJ2-3; D is perhaps TRBD1 (6 bases). V gave up 6 bases and J gave up 0 bases, with 10 bases separating them. The CDR3 has 14 residues. CDR3 residues: CASSEDRSTDTQYF. CDR3 coding DNA: TGTGCCAGCAGCGAAGACAGGAGCACAGATACGCAGTATTTT.

This chain links TRBV7-9 with TRBJ2-3; TRBD2 is a possible D gene (6 bases). The V end was cut by 10 bases, the J end by 0 bases, with 14 bases between. CDR1 and CDR2 (germline): SEHNR, FQNEAQ (reference sequence). The CDR3 is 14 amino acids. Here the CDR3 reads CAKQEGSSTDTQYF. CDR3 in DNA: TGTGCCAAACAGGAGGGCTCTAGCACAGATACGCAGTATTTT.

This chain links TRBV6-5 with TRBJ2-3; D possibly corresponds to TRBD1 (6 bases). The germline V gene has CDR1 MNHEY and CDR2 SVGAGI. V shed 3 bases and J shed 4 bases, with 8 bases lying between them. This CDR3 is built from 13 residues. CDR3 nucleotides: TGTGCCAGCAGTTATAAGGGGGCAGATACGCAGTATTTT. This translates into CASSYKGADTQYF.

V gene TRBV20-1 combines with J gene TRBJ1-1, with a weak D call TRBD1 (6 bases). The germline V and J ends were trimmed by 5 bases and 0 bases, with 16 bases remaining between them. CDR3 length: 15 residues. Germline values: CDR1 DFQATT, CDR2 SNEGSKA (reference sequence). The CDR3 spells CSAPGAGTMNTEAFF. The CDR3 nucleotides are TGCAGTGCTCCAGGGGCCGGGACCATGAACACTGAAGCTTTCTTT.

The rearrangement uses TRBV20-1 and TRBJ2-5, with 10 bases that match TRBD2. J gave up 5 bases and V 0 bases, and 6 bases lay outside the gene matches. CDR1 is DFQATT and CDR2 is SNEGSKA in the germline V gene (reference sequence). The CDR3 is 15 residues long. CDR3 loop: CSARDLLAGSETQYF. In DNA form, the CDR3 reads TGCAGTGCTAGAGATTTACTAGCGGGATCGGAGACCCAGTACTTC.

The chain carries TRBV7-9 and TRBJ1-2; D is ambiguous. The CDR3 is 17 amino acids. Germline values: CDR1 SEHNR, CDR2 FQNEAQ (reference sequence). Trimming removed 1 base at V and 2 bases at J, with 17 bases between. The CDR3, as DNA: TGTGCCAGCAGCTTAGGATCGGGAAGGAGATACAACTATGGCTACACCTTC. Amino acid sequence: CASSLGSGRRYNYGYTF.

The rearrangement joins TRBV5-6 to TRBJ2-5; 8 bases agree with TRBD1. Trimming removed 0 bases from V and 4 bases from J; junction bases left unmatched: 5. Germline V gives CDR1 SGHDT, CDR2 YYEEEE. The CDR3 runs to 15 residues. The CDR3 loop reads CASSLETGAAETQYF. CDR3 DNA sequence: TGTGCCAGCAGCTTGGAGACAGGGGCGGCAGAGACCCAGTACTTC.

The chain employs TRBV4-1 and TRBJ2-7, with a tentative D call TRBD2 (7 bases). Germline lookup yields CDR1 MGHRA and CDR2 YSYEKL. V shed 4 bases and J shed 7 bases, with 14 bases lying between them. The length of the CDR3 is 13 residues. CDR3 loop: CASSRLRGGEQYF. The CDR3 coding sequence is TGCGCCAGCAGCCGCTTGAGGGGGGGAGAGCAGTACTTC.

About this clonotype itself: A read error may be the cause here, since a much bigger clone is one base away. The V call is TRBV4-2, the J call TRBJ2-3; a weak D match, TRBD2 (6 bases). The CDR3 runs 15 residues. Germline CDR1 is LGHNA and CDR2 is YNFKEQ. In DNA, the CDR3 is TGTGCCAGCATCCAAGAACCGGGAGTGGAAGATACGCAGTATTTT. It codes for CASIQEPGVEDTQYF.

This clonotype was seen once. A much larger clone differs from this one at a single base, so this may be a read error. The chain carries TRBV5-1 and TRBJ2-1; D might be TRBD2 (6 bases). The CDR3 is 16 amino acids. The V gene lost 4 bases and the J gene lost 3 bases, with 17 bases spanning the gap. Germline loops: CDR1 SGHRS, CDR2 YFSETQ. The CDR3 is CASSRYDGGYYNEQFF. In nucleotides, the CDR3 is TGCGCCAGCAGCAGATATGACGGGGGATACTACAATGAGCAGTTCTTC.